The T cell receptor (beta chain) under discussion was sequenced for a study of cytomegalovirus exposure and HLA in healthy donors. Study-wide results and limits: The authors later linked a missense DCLRE1C variant to TCR beta V- and J-gene trimming. Common viral pathogens seemed to be connected with several of the most significant clusters, according to a later analysis.

Concerning this clone itself: The antigen remains unidentified.

13 Jbeta primers and 60 Vbeta primers were used for the PCR. Profiled with immunoSEQ multiplex PCR; TCRdb holds only in-frame clones, not every one. Of about 190,000 clones in the sample, around 85% are singletons; the top ten hold 1%. The length of the CDR3 is 12 residues. Germline loops: CDR1 MDHEN, CDR2 SYDVKM. The trim removed 10 bases at V and 3 bases at J, leaving 2 bases unmatched. The sample taken for sequencing was PBMCs. The genes are TRBV28 and TRBJ2-2; 7 nucleotides line up with TRBD1. This sequence originates from a boy aged 2 to 10 in good health and CMV-seronegative. The chain's CDR3 is CATTGDTGELFF. CDR3 nucleotide sequence: TGTGCCACCACAGGGGACACCGGGGAGCTGTTTTTT.